This entry lists 4 T cell receptor beta chains sequenced from one sample in a study of blood T cells in healthy people across ages. Using a J-beta primer mix together with a sample-barcoded 5' primer, a second PCR was run for roughly 7 to 11 cycles. TCRdb used MiXCR to reprocess the 5' RACE reads, holding one entry per CDR3 protein. Here the sample spans about 640,000 distinct CDR3 sequences, about 30% being singletons. Sequenced input: blood. Receptor source: a woman aged 80 or over in good health.

This clonotype came up many times. CDR3: CASRGGGKQETQYF. For the CDR3, the DNA is TGTGCCAGCCGCGGTGGGGGGAAACAAGAGACCCAGTACTTC. The chain is built from TRBV28 and TRBJ2-5, with D possibly matching TRBD2 (6 bases). In germline, CDR1 is MDHEN, CDR2 SYDVKM. V shed 8 bases and J shed 2 bases, with 15 bases lying between them. The CDR3 has 14 amino acids. The full variable domain, completed using reference TRBV28 and TRBJ2-5, is DVKVTQSSRYLVKRTGEKVFLECVQDMDHENMFWYRQDPGLGLRLIYFSYDVKMKEKGDIPEGYSVSREKKERFSLILESASTNQTSMYLCASRGGGKQETQYFGPGTRLLVL.

The genes are TRBV19 and TRBJ2-5; TRBD1 agrees at 8 bases. V lost 3 bases and J lost 11; bases outside the gene matches: 17. Germline V CDR1 and CDR2: LNHDA, SQIVND (reference sequence). The CDR3 runs 16 residues. CDR3: CASSIGRGRTQNEQYF. Here the CDR3 DNA reads TGTGCCAGTAGTATCGGCAGGGGGCGAACACAGAATGAGCAGTACTTC.

This clonotype has ten or more counts. This chain links TRBV7-2 with TRBJ2-5; D is undetermined. Germline assignment: CDR1 SGHTA and CDR2 FQGNSA. The CDR3 runs to 13 residues. The V end lost 0 bases, the J end lost 5 bases, and 7 bases lay between the germline ends. The CDR3 sequence is CASSLADGETQYF. Here the CDR3 DNA reads TGTGCCAGCAGCTTAGCCGATGGGGAGACCCAGTACTTC.

This clonotype was seen many times. The gene calls are TRBV7-9 and TRBJ2-4; 15 nucleotides match TRBD2. This CDR3 has 18 amino acids. Unmatched junction bases numbered 5, after V lost 5 bases and J lost 0 bases. Per germline, CDR1 SEHNR and CDR2 FQNEAQ (reference sequence). The CDR3 DNA follows: TGTGCCAGCAGCCGGACTAGCGGGGGGGCCCTAGCCAAAAACATTCAGTACTTC. Residues: CASSRTSGGALAKNIQYF. The whole variable domain, filled in from reference TRBV7-9 and TRBJ2-4, reads DTGVSQNPRHKITKRGQNVTFRCDPISEHNRLYWYRQTLGQGPEFLTYFQNEAQLEKSRLLSDRFSAERPKGSFSTLEIQRTEQGDSAMYLCASSRTSGGALAKNIQYFGAGTRLSVL.